The clone carrying this T cell receptor beta chain was recorded once. Its antigen is unidentified. Method: immunoSEQ multiplex PCR; TCRdb's copy keeps in-frame clones and lacks some. The sample gives about 56,000 clones, 85% to 95% of which show up once; about 1% is in the top ten. This entry comes from a study of cytomegalovirus exposure and HLA in healthy donors. Overall study context: The approximately 110 validation repertoires used a platform that matched the one used for the approximately 670 first-cohort repertoires, as a later analysis reported.

Whole-study results and caveats: The study found most TCR sequences rare, yet found some public TCRs in many donors. It was around 160 TCR beta chains that were listed as cytomegalovirus-associated.

Sample: PBMCs. The origin of this receptor is a man between 18 and 35 years old in good health and CMV-seronegative.

The CDR3 coding sequence is TGTGCCAGCAGCGAGGCCGGGGACGAGCAGTACTTC. This gives the protein CASSEAGDEQYF. The V call is TRBV7-2, the J call TRBJ2-7; D is perhaps TRBD2 (5 bases). With 5 bases removed from V and 5 bases from J, the gap between germline ends came to 10 bases. Germline V gene data show CDR1 as SGHTA and CDR2 as FQGNSA. This CDR3 is 12 amino acids long. Full variable domain (remainder filled in from reference TRBV7-2 and TRBJ2-7): GAGVSQSPSNKVTEKGKDVELRCDPISGHTALYWYRQSLGQGLEFLIYFQGNSAPDKSGLPSDRFSAERTGGSVSTLTIQRTQQEDSAVYLCASSEAGDEQYFGPGTRLTVT.